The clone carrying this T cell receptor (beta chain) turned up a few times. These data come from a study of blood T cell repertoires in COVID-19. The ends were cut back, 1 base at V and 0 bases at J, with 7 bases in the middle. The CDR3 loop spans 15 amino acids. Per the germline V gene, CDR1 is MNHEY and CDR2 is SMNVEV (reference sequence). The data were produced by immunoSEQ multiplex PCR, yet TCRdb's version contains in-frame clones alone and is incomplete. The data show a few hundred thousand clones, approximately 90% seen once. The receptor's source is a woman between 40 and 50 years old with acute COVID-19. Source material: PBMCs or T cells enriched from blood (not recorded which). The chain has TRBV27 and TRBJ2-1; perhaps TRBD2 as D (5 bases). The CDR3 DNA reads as TGTGCCAGCAGTTTATTCCGGGGCTCCTACAATGAGCAGTTCTTC. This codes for CASSLFRGSYNEQFF.